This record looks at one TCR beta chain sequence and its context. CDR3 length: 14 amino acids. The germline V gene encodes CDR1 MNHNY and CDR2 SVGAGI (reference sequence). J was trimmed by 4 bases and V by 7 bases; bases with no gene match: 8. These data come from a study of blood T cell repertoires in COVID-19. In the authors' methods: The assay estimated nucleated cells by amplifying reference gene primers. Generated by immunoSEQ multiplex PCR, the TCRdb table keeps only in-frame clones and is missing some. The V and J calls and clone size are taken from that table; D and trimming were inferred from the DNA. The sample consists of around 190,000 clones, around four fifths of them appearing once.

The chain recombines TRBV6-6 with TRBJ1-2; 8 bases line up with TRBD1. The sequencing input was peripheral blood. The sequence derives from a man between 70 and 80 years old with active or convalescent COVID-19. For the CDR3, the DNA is TGTGCCAGCAATACCGGACAGGGCCCCTATGGCTACACCTTC. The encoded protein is CASNTGQGPYGYTF.